This T cell receptor beta chain was sequenced for a study of Ad26.COV2.S vaccination and SARS-CoV-2 variants. Looking at the study overall: Donor was assigned to the Ad26.COV2.S arm of trial COV1001. The authors gave Ad26.COV2.S intramuscularly, either once or twice 56 days apart.

Treatment in this sample: around 19 received Ad26.COV2.S at low or high dose, single or two shots; a few received placebo; per-sample allocation not given. Material that was analyzed had been drawn on day 63 after the first vaccine or placebo injection. Points from the study as a whole: Post-vaccination breadth of spike-specific CD8+ and CD4+ T cell responses was reportedly substantial. Participants given vaccine showed non-spike TCR breadth similar to that of placebo recipients.

A remark on this clone: Its specificity is not known.

Assay used: immunoSEQ multiplex PCR; TCRdb lists only in-frame clones, some missing. This table has 320,000 or so clones, roughly 90% appearing once. Trimming removed 3 bases at V and 6 bases at J, with 15 bases between. CDR1 MNHNS and CDR2 SASEGT come from the germline V gene. The CDR3 consists of 15 residues. This receptor was taken from a person between 18 and 65 years old who received the Ad26.COV2.S COVID-19 vaccine or a placebo. Source: peripheral blood, taken in a trial of Ad26.COV2.S vaccine versus placebo. The rearrangement links TRBV6-1 to TRBJ1-5; D might be TRBD1 (6 bases). The CDR3: CASSDTGLSGQPQHF. In nucleotides, the CDR3 is TGTGCCAGCAGTGACACAGGGTTAAGTGGTCAGCCCCAGCATTTT.